Below, one T cell receptor beta chain is given with its context. This clone showed up just once. It has no known antigen specificity. No much larger clone exists at a distance of one base, and base qualities are not known. These data originate in a study of cytomegalovirus exposure and HLA in healthy donors (dated 2017 in TCRdb). At the level of the whole study: An earlier analysis of approximately 640 of the donors reported 250 to 300 Gb of sequence data and 100 million to 130 million unique TCR beta sequences from approximately 180 million T cells. An early release that covered some 630 HLA-typed donors contained approximately 300 gigabases of sequencing data and roughly 84 million unique TCR sequences. The genetic ancestry cluster associated with self-reported Caucasian donors included around four fifths of the 398 genotyped donors. The study aimed to test whether cataloging public T cell receptors could reveal signatures of past pathogen exposure. Using immunosequencing, the study profiled T cell repertoires from 666 subjects and related those repertoires to cytomegalovirus serostatus. A separate validation cohort of 100 to 150 different subjects was used in addition to the roughly 670-subject first cohort. The study combined high-throughput TCR immunosequencing, statistical association of individual TCRs with disease status, and machine learning to predict cytomegalovirus infection status. To study patterns of TCR occurrence, a later analysis re-analyzed previously published TCR beta repertoires from 500 to 850 donors and added high-resolution HLA genotyping. The later analysis used no new phenotypic data to find candidate immune exposures, relying instead on TCR beta sequences and their occurrence across donors. To decide whether each TCR beta V gene segment behaved as functional or pseudogenic, an earlier analysis of fewer than 750 of the donors relied on high-throughput TCR beta sequencing. Alongside the repertoire data, information on donor age, sex, ethnicity and CMV serostatus was compiled. A later genetic analysis used genome-wide SNP genotypes for about three fifths of the 666 donors, treating that subset as a discovery cohort. All discovery cohort repertoires had been generated on a single sequencing platform. HLA typing covered class I and class II loci at four-digit resolution. The number of donors typed differed by locus, with roughly 629-640 for A, B, C, DRB1 and DQB1, around 520 for DQA1, about 610 for DPA1, and around 460 for DPB1. About five DR-DQ haplotypes were treated as single units for association and clustering because of strong linkage in the cohort. On average, roughly 240,000 unique TCR beta nucleotide sequences were sequenced per donor among 398 genotyped donors of the cohort, with roughly 18% of those sequences being non-productive. What the authors observed across the whole study: Because HLA typing was missing for some donors at each locus, association tests included only the typed subset. The presence/absence analyses assumed that sequencing depth was roughly uniform across donors, and that assumption may not be true. The study gave a list of 150 to 200 TCR beta chains associated with cytomegalovirus. A cluster of highly shared sequence variants was judged likely to be a technical artifact of the sequencing pipeline. In an earlier analysis of about 600 of the donors, most TCR beta V segments appeared in productive rearrangements about 87% or about 30% of the time, broadly matching IMGT annotations. For the cohort, immune exposure information was limited to CMV serostatus. Compared with equally common non-associated chains, HLA-associated TCR beta chains in a later analysis were more clonally expanded and had lower generation probabilities. Strong co-occurrence of HLA alleles, especially DR and DQ, made assigning TCR associations to individual alleles difficult. In a later analysis, several top co-occurrence clusters were reported to appear linked to parvovirus B19, influenza, CMV and Epstein-Barr virus. Cytomegalovirus status was reported to be diagnosed by the classifier with high specificity and sensitivity in both the original and validation cohorts. A later genetic analysis associated a missense DCLRE1C variant with V-gene and J-gene trimming of TCR beta chains, and an independent cohort replicated the association. It was suggested by the authors that the approach could potentially be generalized to other disease states and immunological phenotypes. Correlated functional status among segregating V segments might reflect linkage disequilibrium, but an unknown experimental factor could not be ruled out. While some public TCRs were present in many individuals, most TCR sequences turned up only very rarely across donors. A later analysis found that TCR association rates varied across HLA loci, with DRB1 alleles showing the most associated TCRs and HLA-C alleles the fewest. At a false discovery rate of 0.05, a later analysis linked approximately 18,000 TCR beta sequences to specific HLA alleles. Only TCR beta chains were sequenced in this cohort, and the absence of alpha or paired-chain data limited detectable features. Most CMV-associated TCR beta chains appeared to be HLA-restricted in a later analysis, and the HLA associations seemed to be driven largely by CMV exposure. A few of the identified cytomegalovirus-associated TCR beta chains were confirmed in vitro to be specific for cytomegalovirus antigens. About 17 rarely observed V segments, including chromosome 9 orphons, were excluded from the earlier analysis of almost 600 of the donors because counts were too low. A later genetic analysis reported fewer N-insertions in productive TCRs among donors in an Asian-associated ancestry cluster than the roughly 620-donor mean. A further reported finding was that TCR beta sequences accurately predicted the HLA-A and HLA-B alleles for most subjects in the first cohort.

The cohort was made up of under 800 healthy bone marrow donors. All cohort members were sampled while nominally healthy, although unrecorded immune exposures were likely present. The donor was CMV seropositive and was included in the group of 250 to 300 seropositive cohort members. Every donor gave a peripheral blood sample, and the peripheral blood mononuclear cells from that sample were used for TCR beta sequencing. The Qiagen DNeasy Blood Extraction Kit was used to extract genomic DNA from the blood cell samples. Preparation of the library involved the immunoSEQ multiplex PCR assay. For the multiplex PCR, a mixture combining 60 forward primers for TCR Vbeta segments and 13 reverse primers for TCR Jbeta segments was used. The CDR3 region of rearranged TCR beta genes was amplified from genomic DNA by a multiplex PCR assay. The Illumina HiSeq System was used to sequence the amplified TCR beta libraries as 87-base-pair reads. Processing in the source paper ran as follows. A later analysis counted 75 million to 100 million unique TCR beta chains across the 550 to 700 repertoires, and roughly 11 million of these chains were shared by at least two donors. Raw reads were error-corrected and collapsed into unique sequences with a nearest-neighbor algorithm that merged closely related sequences to remove PCR and sequencing errors. CDR3 sequences were aligned to IMGT reference sequences to assign V, D and J gene segments. For a sequence to be retained, a match of at least six nucleotides to both a V gene segment and a J gene segment was required. Rearrangements were classified as productive when the CDR3 lacked stop codons and remained in frame with V and J, and all other rearrangements were classified as non-productive. CDR3 was defined according to IMGT convention as the region running from the second conserved V-encoded cysteine to the conserved J-encoded phenylalanine. The earlier analysis of 450 to 750 of the donors excluded any sequence lacking an unambiguous match to a single V gene segment. An earlier analysis of 500 to 600 of the donors classified V segments as functional when productive rearrangements were above 56.7% and as segregating when the standard deviation between donors was above 5%. To diagnose cytomegalovirus status from the catalog of TCR beta chain sequences, a statistical classification framework was built. In a later analysis, V and J genes were assigned by comparing TCR nucleotide sequences against IMGT/GENE-DB human TR gene sequences. In a later analysis, CDR3 sequences and most-parsimonious VDJ recombination scenarios were assigned using the TCRdist pipeline. In a later analysis, each TCR beta chain was defined by its CDR3 amino acid sequence together with its V-gene family, and reads without a unique V-gene family were excluded. To address suspected cross-contamination and a sequencing artifact, a later analysis removed a few hundred highly shared, low-generation-probability nucleotide sequences. In a later analysis, a clonal expansion index was calculated for each public chain from normalized within-repertoire ranks of inferred template counts. Generation probabilities in a later analysis came from a VDJ recombination model fitted to out-of-frame rearrangements, and those results were checked against IGoR. A later analysis scored TCR-TCR, TCR-HLA and TCR-CMV co-occurrence with hypergeometric tests, applying a repertoire-size bias correction to TCR pairs. To estimate false discovery rates, a later analysis permuted the HLA or CMV assignments 20 times. In a later analysis, co-occurring TCRs were grouped with DBSCAN, and TCRdist sequence similarity was added when clustering was performed within HLA-allele-positive subsets. Co-occurrence clustering excluded repertoires with fewer than 30,000 or more than 120,000 public chains, plus five with anomalous nucleotide sharing. TCRdb took this table from immuneACCESS and kept in-frame rearrangements with V and J called. Such tables lack part of the clones; where checked against another copy, unresolved V genes explain under half of the gap, and the rest is unexplained. V, J and clone size derive from that table, while D and trimming were established from the DNA sequence. The sample contains 150,000 to 200,000 clones, 82% of them found a single time. 7.5% to 9.5% of the sample goes to the ten largest clones.

The TCR originated in a male donor in good health and CMV-seropositive. Source material: PBMCs.

The CDR3 protein is CASSYFGFYEQYF. The nucleotides read TGTGCCAGCAGTTACTTTGGCTTCTACGAGCAGTACTTC. This chain joins TRBV6-5 to TRBJ2-7, with no D gene named confidently. The germline V gene sets CDR1 to MNHEY and CDR2 to SVGAGI. V lost 1 base and J lost 3 bases; the stretch between them is 7 bases long. Taken from cysteine to phenylalanine, the CDR3 has 13 residues. Only the CDR3 DNA is retained, 39 bases long and in frame from the first base.